The 9 T cell receptor beta chains listed next were all sequenced from one sample in a study of CD8 T cell repertoires and HIV-1 epitope variants. What these receptors recognize is not known. The method was immunoSEQ multiplex PCR; TCRdb's version includes in-frame clones alone and lacks a portion of them. The profile shows over 3,500 clones, around 64% of them singletons. Sequencing was carried out using cultured CD8+ T cells derived from PBMCs. All receptors derive from a male donor with HIV.

This clone was detected a few times. The chain carries TRBV5-4 and TRBJ2-7, with D maybe TRBD1 (5 bases). Germline V CDR1 and CDR2: SGHNT, YYREEE (reference sequence). CDR3 length equals 14 residues. Trimming took 0 bases from V and 1 from J, leaving 8 bases between them. DNA for the CDR3: TGTGCCAGCAGCTTGGTCGACAGTTCCTACGAGCAGTACTTC. Encoded protein: CASSLVDSSYEQYF.

The chain employs TRBV6-4 and TRBJ2-3; 8 nucleotides align to TRBD2. The CDR3 runs 15 residues. From germline, CDR1 is MRHNA and CDR2 SNTAGT. V shed 0 bases and J 1 base; nucleotides not matched to a gene: 0. The CDR3 loop is CASSDSRGGTDTQYF. CDR3 DNA: TGTGCCAGCAGTGACTCGCGGGGGGGCACAGATACGCAGTATTTT.

This rearrangement joins TRBV6-5 to TRBJ1-1; perhaps TRBD1 as D (6 bases). Trimming cost V 7 bases and J 4 bases, with 13 bases left between them. Germline V gene data show CDR1 as MNHEY and CDR2 as SVGAGI. This CDR3 region has 13 residues. The CDR3 is CASTGGGITEAFF. DNA of the CDR3: TGTGCCAGCACGGGAGGGGGTATCACTGAAGCTTTCTTT.

V and J are TRBV10-3 and TRBJ2-5; TRBD2 matches at 13 bases. The CDR3 runs 16 residues. Germline lookup yields CDR1 ENHRY and CDR2 SYGVKD. V lost 2 bases to trimming and J lost 4 bases; unmatched junction nucleotides: 4. CDR3 loop: CAISEGGLAGPETQYF. CDR3 nucleotides: TGTGCCATCAGTGAGGGGGGACTAGCGGGACCAGAGACCCAGTACTTC.

The V call is TRBV7-9, the J call TRBJ1-4; 9 bases map to TRBD1. Germline CDR1 is SEHNR and CDR2 is FQNEAQ (reference sequence). The CDR3 is made up of 16 amino acids. The J segment lost 1 base and the V segment lost 4 bases, leaving 4 bases of the junction unmatched. CDR3 sequence reads: CASSSGQGGTNEKLFF. The CDR3 DNA is TGTGCCAGCAGCTCGGGACAGGGTGGAACTAATGAAAAACTGTTTTTT. The full variable domain, its missing parts supplied by reference TRBV7-9 and TRBJ1-4, is DTGVSQNPRHKITKRGQNVTFRCDPISEHNRLYWYRQTLGQGPEFLTYFQNEAQLEKSRLLSDRFSAERPKGSFSTLEIQRTEQGDSAMYLCASSSGQGGTNEKLFFGSGTQLSVL.

The V call is TRBV11-2, the J call TRBJ2-7, with D possibly being TRBD2 (5 bases). The CDR3 length is 12 residues. Germline CDR1 reads SGHAT; CDR2 reads FQNNGV. With 8 bases removed from V and 7 bases from J, the gap between germline ends came to 15 bases. The CDR3 DNA follows: TGTGCCAGCGGGGAACGGGGTCGAGAGCAGTACTTC. The encoded protein is CASGERGREQYF.

The chain couples TRBV25-1 to TRBJ1-1, with D uncertain. The CDR3 sequence is 16 residues long. The V gene's germline CDR1 is MGHDK and CDR2 SYGVNS. Trimming pared 0 bases from V and 0 bases from J, leaving 11 bases between. The CDR3 DNA reads as TGTGCCAGCAGTGAATACGGTGCCCCCATGAACACTGAAGCTTTCTTT. It encodes CASSEYGAPMNTEAFF.

The chain joins TRBV7-7 to TRBJ2-5; the D is unclear. CDR3 length equals 15 residues. Trimming cost V 1 base and J 5 bases, with 14 bases left between them. Per germline, CDR1 SSHAT and CDR2 FNYEAQ (reference sequence). This CDR3 reads CASSLGTRWLETQYF. The CDR3 DNA reads as TGTGCCAGCAGCTTAGGGACCAGGTGGTTGGAGACCCAGTACTTC. Supplemented by reference TRBV7-7 and TRBJ2-5, the full variable domain reads GAGVSQSPRYKVTKRGQDVTLRCDPISSHATLYWYQQALGQGPEFLTYFNYEAQPDKSGLPSDRFSAERPEGSISTLTIQRTEQRDSAMYRCASSLGTRWLETQYFGPGTRLLVL.

The chain couples TRBV7-1 to TRBJ1-2; D uncertain. TRBV7-1 is noted as an ORF with a role that remains uncertain. The CDR3 is 13 residues long. V lost 5 bases to trimming and J lost 4 bases, with 11 bases between them. The DNA for the CDR3 is TGTGCCAGCAGCGATACGGGTATCTATGGCTACACCTTC. Residues: CASSDTGIYGYTF.